A single sample is the source of the 20 T cell receptor beta chains below, sequenced in a study of control samples from healthy donors and cancer patients. The repertoire was sequenced with immunoSEQ multiplex PCR; TCRdb's copy has only in-frame clones and lacks some. The sample shows about 130,000 clones, under 95% of them seen only once. Sample: blood. Receptors originate from a man aged 18 to 30 in good health.

CDR3: CASSQEVVGMNTEAFF. In DNA form, the CDR3 reads TGTGCCAGCAGCCAAGAGGTAGTAGGGATGAACACTGAAGCTTTCTTT. This chain joins TRBV3-1 (or the pseudogene TRBV3-2) and TRBJ1-1; D remains unclear. V gave up 0 bases and J gave up 0 bases, with 11 bases separating them. Germline-derived CDR1 and CDR2 are LGHDT and YNNKEL (reference sequence). There are 16 residues in the CDR3.

CDR3 sequence reads: CASSRFGETQYF. In DNA, the CDR3 is TGTGCCAGCAGCAGGTTCGGGGAGACCCAGTACTTC. This chain joins TRBV2 and TRBJ2-5; D unresolved. This CDR3 is 12 amino acids long. Deletions cut 6 bases from V and 5 bases from J, with 10 bases between. In germline, CDR1 is SNHLY, CDR2 FYNNEI.

This chain joins TRBV20-1 and TRBJ2-2; the match to TRBD2 covers 14 bases. V dropped 3 bases and J dropped 3; count of bases not matched to a gene: 6. There are 17 residues in the CDR3. CDR1 is DFQATT, CDR2 SNEGSKA, per germline (reference sequence). CDR3 amino acids: CSASGTSGGPYTGELFF. The CDR3 nucleotides are TGCAGTGCTAGTGGGACTAGCGGGGGACCTTACACCGGGGAGCTGTTTTTT.

For this clone: One end of the junction does not line up with germline, which may come from a read error. The V and J genes are TRBV27 and TRBJ2-6, with 9 bases matching TRBD1. This CDR3 is built from 21 residues. Germline V gives CDR1 MNHEY, CDR2 SMNVEV (reference sequence). CDR3 coding DNA: TGTGCCAGCATCATAGGACAGGGGAGGTTCATTAGGAGGTCTGGGACCAACGTCCTGACTTTC. It encodes CASIIGQGRFIRRSGTNVLTF.

A note on this clone: Other DNA sequences in the same sample also yield this CDR3. The V call is TRBV6-1, the J call TRBJ1-1; D gene unclear. The CDR3 covers 14 residues. V lost 3 bases to trimming and J lost 0 bases, with 8 bases between them. CDR1 is MNHNS, CDR2 SASEGT, per germline. CDR3 amino acids: CASSENPVNTEAFF. Here the CDR3 DNA reads TGTGCCAGCAGTGAGAACCCGGTGAACACTGAAGCTTTCTTT.

V and J are TRBV10-2 and TRBJ1-2; weak D call: TRBD1 (6 bases). V dropped 0 bases and J dropped 6 bases, with 11 bases sitting between them. The CDR3 runs 14 residues. Germline V gene data show CDR1 as WSHSY and CDR2 as SAAADI. The CDR3 nucleotides read TGCGCCAGCAGTGAGTCGTACGGGGGCCATGGCTACACCTTC. Translation gives CASSESYGGHGYTF.

This clone was recorded only once. The chain is built from TRBV5-5 and TRBJ1-1; the match to TRBD1 covers 7 bases. V lost 0 bases, J lost 0 bases, and 5 bases stayed unmatched. Germline lookup yields CDR1 SGHKS and CDR2 YYEKEE (reference sequence). The CDR3 has 16 amino acids. CDR3 DNA sequence: TGTGCCAGCAGCTTGGGGCCGGGACAGATGAACACTGAAGCTTTCTTT. The encoded protein is CASSLGPGQMNTEAFF. The complete variable domain, with remaining parts taken from reference TRBV5-5 and TRBJ1-1, reads DAGVTQSPTHLIKTRGQQVTLRCSPISGHKSVSWYQQVLGQGPQFIFQYYEKEERGRGNFPDRFSARQFPNYSSELNVNALLLGDSALYLCASSLGPGQMNTEAFFGQGTRLTVV.

The chain links TRBV6-1 to TRBJ2-7, with 8 bases fitting TRBD2. Germline loops: CDR1 MNHNS, CDR2 SASEGT. After removal of 0 bases from V and 5 bases from J, the junction contained 6 bases not matched to a gene. The CDR3 loop spans 15 amino acids. The chain's CDR3 is CASSEAGRGGHEQYF. The CDR3 nucleotides are TGTGCCAGCAGTGAAGCGGGACGGGGGGGCCACGAGCAGTACTTC.

In nucleotides, the CDR3 is TGTGCCAGCTCACCACCGGGGACAGAAAAACTGTTTTTT. Residues: CASSPPGTEKLFF. V usage is TRBV18 and J usage is TRBJ1-4; tentative D call: TRBD1 (6 bases). The length of the CDR3 is 13 residues. Germline V gene lookup returns CDR1 KGHSH and CDR2 LQKENI. V was clipped by 0 bases and J by 8 bases, with 7 bases between them. Based on the CDR3 plus reference TRBV18 and TRBJ1-4, the full variable domain is NAGVMQNPRHLVRRRGQEARLRCSPMKGHSHVYWYRQLPEEGLKFMVYLQKENIIDESGMPKERFSAEFPKEGPSILRIQQVVRGDSAAYFCASSPPGTEKLFFGSGTQLSVL.

V gene TRBV6-4 combines with J gene TRBJ1-2, with D perhaps matching TRBD1 (5 bases). This CDR3 is built from 13 residues. Germline CDR1 MRHNA, CDR2 SNTAGT. Trimming left V 3 bases short and J 7 bases short, with 12 bases between. CDR3: CASSEGPAGGYTF. The CDR3 DNA sequence: TGTGCCAGCAGTGAGGGGCCAGCGGGTGGCTACACCTTC.

The rearrangement uses TRBV10-1 and TRBJ2-2; possible D gene TRBD1, 6 bases. The V end was cut by 1 base, the J end by 5 bases, with 11 bases between. CDR3 size: 15 residues. The germline CDR1 and CDR2 sequences are WNHNN and SYGVQD (reference sequence). The CDR3 here is CASSEYRDGTGELFF. The CDR3 DNA sequence: TGCGCCAGCAGTGAGTACAGGGACGGAACCGGGGAGCTGTTTTTT.

The rearrangement joins TRBV15 to TRBJ2-5; TRBD2 matches 12 bases. The germline V gene encodes CDR1 LNHNV and CDR2 YYDKDF (reference sequence). The V segment lost 2 bases and the J segment 1 base; nucleotides outside the gene matches: 5. The CDR3 covers 17 residues. The CDR3 DNA reads as TGTGCCACCAGCAGATTCGGACTAGCGGGGACCCAAGAGACCCAGTACTTC. Translating it yields CATSRFGLAGTQETQYF.

The CDR3 sequence is CASSFLLGRGYGYTF. The CDR3 DNA is TGCGCCAGCAGCTTCCTCCTCGGACGCGGCTATGGCTACACCTTC. The chain has TRBV5-1 and TRBJ1-2, with D hard to call. The V gene's germline CDR1 is SGHRS and CDR2 YFSETQ. V lost 2 bases and J lost 4, with 15 bases in between. The CDR3 spans 15 residues.

The chain is built from TRBV11-2 and TRBJ1-3; D remains unclear. CDR3 length: 15 amino acids. Per the germline V gene, CDR1 is SGHAT and CDR2 is FQNNGV. The V and J ends lost 0 bases and 0 bases respectively, with 6 bases between them. CDR3 coding DNA: TGTGCCAGCAGCTTAGAAAACAGCTCTGGAAACACCATATATTTT. As protein: CASSLENSSGNTIYF. The full variable domain, with the rest looked up from reference TRBV11-2 and TRBJ1-3, is EAGVAQSPRYKIIEKRQSVAFWCNPISGHATLYWYQQILGQGPKLLIQFQNNGVVDDSQLPKDRFSAERLKGVDSTLKIQPAKLEDSAVYLCASSLENSSGNTIYFGEGSWLTVV.

This sequence joins TRBV2 and TRBJ2-1; 8 bases are shared with TRBD1. Trimming cost V 5 bases and J 4 bases; bases outside gene matches: 7. Looked up from germline, CDR1 is SNHLY and CDR2 is FYNNEI. CDR3 length: 15 residues. The chain's CDR3 is CASSRDRRPYNEQFF. CDR3 DNA: TGTGCCAGCAGTCGGGACAGGAGACCGTACAATGAGCAGTTCTTC. Filled out from reference TRBV2 and TRBJ2-1, the complete variable domain reads EPEVTQTPSHQVTQMGQEVILRCVPISNHLYFYWYRQILGQKVEFLVSFYNNEISEKSEIFDDQFSVERPDGSNFTLKIRSTKLEDSAMYFCASSRDRRPYNEQFFGPGTRLTVL.

V and J are TRBV10-3 and TRBJ1-6; D gene ambiguous. V was trimmed by 2 bases and J by 6 bases, leaving 8 bases between them. The CDR3 loop spans 14 amino acids. The germline CDR1 and CDR2 sequences are ENHRY and SYGVKD. The CDR3 sequence is CAISEDFGNSPLHF. In DNA, the CDR3 is TGTGCCATCAGTGAGGACTTCGGTAATTCACCCCTCCACTTT.

As to this clone: The sample contains more than one DNA sequence encoding this CDR3. The J gene is TRBJ1-1, the V gene TRBV6-6, with D possibly being TRBD1 (6 bases). Trimming cost V 2 bases and J 7 bases, with 11 bases left between them. The CDR3 extends over 13 amino acids. CDR1 and CDR2 from the germline V gene are MNHNY and SVGAGI (reference sequence). The CDR3 loop is CASSYPGGGEAFF. DNA of the CDR3: TGTGCCAGCAGTTACCCCGGGGGCGGTGAAGCTTTCTTT.

This clone has more than one count but fewer than ten. The J gene is TRBJ1-3, the V gene TRBV2, with a possible D match to TRBD1 (5 bases). V lost 6 bases, J lost 0 bases, and 15 bases lay in between. Per the germline V gene, CDR1 is SNHLY and CDR2 is FYNNEI. This CDR3 comprises 16 residues. The CDR3 protein is CASSEISRGSGNTIYF. In DNA, the CDR3 is TGTGCCAGCAGCGAAATCTCAAGGGGCTCTGGAAACACCATATATTTT.

CDR3 loop: CASSPVLGTGELFF. The CDR3 region has the DNA TGTGCCAGCAGCCCTGTTCTAGGAACCGGGGAGCTGTTTTTT. The chain recombines TRBV11-2 with TRBJ2-2; no reliable D call. Germline V gives CDR1 SGHAT, CDR2 FQNNGV. This CDR3 region has 14 residues. Trimming took 5 bases from V and 5 from J, leaving 12 bases between them.

J is TRBJ1-1 and V is TRBV7-9; D uncertain. Germline CDR1 and CDR2: SEHNR and FQNEAQ (reference sequence). The CDR3 has 11 amino acids. V was shortened by 4 bases and J by 2 bases, with 2 bases between the two germline ends. DNA for the CDR3: TGTGCCAGCAGCTCAAACACTGAAGCTTTCTTT. It specifies CASSSNTEAFF.